These 26 T cell receptor beta chains were all obtained from the same sample, sequenced in a study of CD8+ T cells in alopecia areata. Reverse transcription of extracted RNA yielded cDNA, which provided the sequencing template. Repertoires were generated with immunoSEQ multiplex PCR, while TCRdb's copy carries only in-frame clones and drops some. The sample comprises roughly 200,000 clones, 43% of which are singletons, and approximately 2.4% rests with the top ten. Treatment specified: oral pan-JAK inhibitor, 5-10 mg twice daily. The material sequenced was CD4+ T cells sorted from blood, taken between weeks 36 and 40, from a patient treated with tofacitinib. The receptors were sampled from a human donor with alopecia areata.

The chain joins TRBV30 to TRBJ2-2; D assignment may be TRBD1 or TRBD2 (6 bases each). CDR3 length: 15 amino acids. V lost 4 bases and J 5 bases, leaving 17 bases between the germline ends. Looked up from germline, CDR1 is GTSNPN and CDR2 is SVGIG (reference sequence). The CDR3: CAWNGGRVETGELFF. CDR3 DNA sequence: TGTGCCTGGAATGGGGGGCGGGTAGAAACCGGGGAGCTGTTTTTT.

This clone appeared a few times. This chain connects TRBV5-1 to TRBJ2-1, with 10 bases fitting TRBD1. The CDR3 has 15 amino acids. V was pared by 2 bases and J by 7 bases, with 6 bases of the junction left unmatched. The germline gives CDR1 SGHRS, CDR2 YFSETQ. The CDR3 region is CASSFTRTGGNEQFF. The DNA of the CDR3 is TGCGCCAGCAGCTTTACCCGGACAGGGGGGAATGAGCAGTTCTTC.

The CDR3 sequence is CASSVSLTYNEQFF. The CDR3 DNA follows: TGTGCCAGTTCGGTATCGTTAACGTACAATGAGCAGTTCTTC. V and J are TRBV19 and TRBJ2-1; D call uncertain. The CDR3 totals 14 residues. Trimming took off 8 bases at V and 4 bases at J, with 15 bases between the two ends. The germline V gene encodes CDR1 LNHDA and CDR2 SQIVND (reference sequence).

This clone was recorded a few times. The chain joins TRBV27 to TRBJ2-3; 11 nucleotides agree with TRBD2. V shed 6 bases and J 2 bases; nucleotides not matched to a gene: 7. The CDR3 loop spans 16 amino acids. Germline lookup yields CDR1 MNHEY and CDR2 SMNVEV (reference sequence). CDR3 region: CASSASGRRFTDTQYF. As DNA, the CDR3 is TGTGCCAGCAGCGCTAGCGGGAGGCGGTTCACAGATACGCAGTATTTT.

V is TRBV7-9 and J is TRBJ2-3, with D hard to call. V was pared by 5 bases and J by 2 bases, with 5 bases between. Germline loops: CDR1 SEHNR, CDR2 FQNEAQ (reference sequence). The CDR3 has 12 amino acids. CDR3 loop: CASSTITDTQYF. The CDR3 DNA is TGTGCCAGCAGCACCATCACAGATACGCAGTATTTT.

The chain uses TRBV9 and TRBJ1-2, with 8 nucleotides matching TRBD1. Losses at the gene ends were 5 bases for V and 4 bases for J; bases not matched to a gene: 7. The CDR3 contains 14 residues. In germline, CDR1 is SGDLS, CDR2 YYNGEE. The CDR3 DNA follows: TGTGCCAGCAGTCCGGACAGGGACTTCTATGGCTACACCTTC. Its protein is CASSPDRDFYGYTF.

Regarding this clone: The same CDR3 also results from other DNA sequences found in this sample. The rearrangement uses TRBV9 and TRBJ2-5, with TRBD1 as a possible D gene (6 bases). Per the germline V gene, CDR1 is SGDLS and CDR2 is YYNGEE. Trimming took 3 bases from V and 5 from J, leaving 8 bases between them. CDR3 length equals 12 residues. The CDR3 DNA is TGTGCCAGCAGCGATCAGGGGGAGACCCAGTACTTC. Protein: CASSDQGETQYF.

The table lists this clone with a few counts. The chain combines TRBV9 with TRBJ1-1, with D perhaps TRBD1 (6 bases). V lost 0 bases, J lost 3 bases, and 9 bases lay in between. CDR3 length equals 14 residues. Germline assignment: CDR1 SGDLS and CDR2 YYNGEE. For the CDR3, the DNA is TGTGCCAGCAGCGTAGTTGGGGGCCACACTGAAGCTTTCTTT. This encodes CASSVVGGHTEAFF.

This clone was observed once. The chain couples TRBV29-1 to TRBJ1-1, with TRBD1 identical over 9 bases. Germline trimming cut 4 bases from V and 0 bases from J; bases unmatched to any gene: 9. In germline, CDR1 is SQVTM, CDR2 ANQGSEA. The CDR3 runs 16 residues. Here the CDR3 DNA reads TGCAGCGTTGGACCACAGGGGGCGTGGATGAACACTGAAGCTTTCTTT. As protein: CSVGPQGAWMNTEAFF.

This clone has only one observation. The chain uses TRBV30 and TRBJ2-2; perhaps TRBD2 as D (6 bases). CDR3 length: 11 amino acids. Germline V gene data show CDR1 as GTSNPN and CDR2 as SVGIG (reference sequence). V was shortened by 5 bases and J by 9 bases, with 10 bases between the two germline ends. The CDR3 DNA is TGTGCCTGGTGGGGGGTCCGGGAGCTGTTTTTT. This translates into CAWWGVRELFF. The whole variable domain, remainder taken from reference TRBV30 and TRBJ2-2, is SQTIHQWPATLVQPVGSPLSLECTVEGTSNPNLYWYRQAAGRGLQLLFYSVGIGQISSEVPQNLSASRPQDRQFILSSKKLLLSDSGFYLCAWWGVRELFFGEGSRLTVL.

The CDR3 region has the DNA TGTGCCTGGCGTCATGGGGTTGCAGATACGCAGTATTTT. It yields the protein CAWRHGVADTQYF. The V gene is TRBV30, the J gene TRBJ2-3, with D unresolved. The V and J ends lost 5 bases and 4 bases respectively, with 13 bases between them. The CDR3 has 13 residues. CDR1 GTSNPN and CDR2 SVGIG come from the germline V gene (reference sequence).

This clone was found a few times. The rearrangement links TRBV4-1 to TRBJ2-5; 14 bases line up with TRBD2. The CDR3 has 15 residues. The V and J ends lost 4 bases and 7 bases, in that order; junction bases with no gene match: 5. Germline assignment: CDR1 MGHRA and CDR2 YSYEKL. CDR3 sequence: CASSPGLAGVGTQYF. For the CDR3, the DNA is TGCGCCAGCAGCCCGGGACTAGCGGGAGTAGGGACCCAGTACTTC.

The rearrangement links TRBV7-2 to TRBJ2-5, with D possibly TRBD1 on 6 matching bases. Trimming cost V 5 bases and J 1 base, with 14 bases left between them. This CDR3 contains 15 residues. Germline-derived CDR1 and CDR2 are SGHTA and FQGNSA. For the CDR3, the DNA is TGTGCCAGCAGCCCGAACAGGGTGACCCAAGAGACCCAGTACTTC. It yields the protein CASSPNRVTQETQYF.

The chain is built from TRBV6-6 and TRBJ2-7, with D perhaps TRBD1 (6 bases). Germline-derived CDR1 and CDR2 are MNHNY and SVGAGI (reference sequence). This CDR3 has 14 amino acids. V was pared by 5 bases and J by 0 bases, with 11 bases between. This CDR3 is CASSRTGSSYEQYF. The CDR3 coding sequence is TGTGCCAGCAGTCGTACAGGGTCCTCCTACGAGCAGTACTTC.

The chain joins TRBV9 to TRBJ1-2; D may be TRBD1 (6 bases). Trimming shortened V by 0 bases and J by 6 bases, and 9 bases separated the two germline ends. Germline CDR1 reads SGDLS; CDR2 reads YYNGEE. This CDR3 is built from 13 residues. CDR3 in DNA: TGTGCCAGCAGCGTAGGTCACAGGGATGGCTACACCTTC. Encoded protein: CASSVGHRDGYTF.

This chain joins TRBV30 and TRBJ1-3; D gene uncertain. CDR1 GTSNPN and CDR2 SVGIG come from the germline V gene (reference sequence). The CDR3 is 14 amino acids. The V end was cut by 4 bases, the J end by 0 bases, with 10 bases between. In nucleotides, the CDR3 is TGTGCCTGGAAGGCAGTGACCTCTGGAAACACCATATATTTT. This gives the protein CAWKAVTSGNTIYF. The variable domain in full, with the rest retrieved from reference TRBV30 and TRBJ1-3, is SQTIHQWPATLVQPVGSPLSLECTVEGTSNPNLYWYRQAAGRGLQLLFYSVGIGQISSEVPQNLSASRPQDRQFILSSKKLLLSDSGFYLCAWKAVTSGNTIYFGEGSWLTVV.

Regarding this clone: A junction boundary mismatches the germline segment, possibly from a read error. V and J are TRBV4-1 and TRBJ2-7, with TRBD2 identical over 10 bases. The CDR3 has 14 amino acids. Germline assignment: CDR1 MGHRA and CDR2 YSYEKL. The CDR3, as DNA: TGTGCCAGCAGCCTCGGGACTAGCGAGTACGAGCAGTACTTC. Its translation: CASSLGTSEYEQYF.

This rearrangement joins TRBV9 to TRBJ2-1; TRBD2 matches 10 bases. The CDR3 is made up of 16 amino acids. Germline values: CDR1 SGDLS, CDR2 YYNGEE. With V trimmed by 0 bases and J by 2 bases, 2 bases remained unmatched. CDR3 in DNA: TGTGCCAGCAGCGTAGAGGGGACTAGCGCCTACAATGAGCAGTTCTTC. Amino acid sequence: CASSVEGTSAYNEQFF.

In its sample, this clone was seen a few times. The sample contains more than one DNA sequence encoding this CDR3. The V call is TRBV15, the J call TRBJ2-7; D is unclear. The CDR3 is made up of 12 amino acids. V lost 3 bases to trimming and J lost 3 bases, with 6 bases between them. CDR1 is LNHNV and CDR2 is YYDKDF in the germline V gene (reference sequence). For the CDR3, the DNA is TGTGCCACCAGCAGCCGATACTACGAGCAGTACTTC. Protein product: CATSSRYYEQYF. Full variable domain (outside the CDR3, taken from reference TRBV15 and TRBJ2-7): DAMVIQNPRYQVTQFGKPVTLSCSQTLNHNVMYWYQQKSSQAPKLLFHYYDKDFNNEADTPDNFQSRRPNTSFCFLDIRSPGLGDTAMYLCATSSRYYEQYFGPGTRLTVT.

The CDR3 DNA reads TGTGCCAGCAGAATGAATAGCGGGAGTAAAGAGACCCAGTACTTC. It yields the protein CASRMNSGSKETQYF. The gene calls are TRBV27 and TRBJ2-5; TRBD2 matches at 9 bases. Germline values: CDR1 MNHEY, CDR2 SMNVEV (reference sequence). The CDR3 spans 15 residues. V lost 6 bases and J lost 3; bases outside the gene matches: 8.

This chain links TRBV30 with TRBJ1-5; perhaps TRBD1 as D (5 bases). Between the trimmed V and J ends, which lost 1 base and 2 bases, there was a span of 12 bases. The CDR3 extends over 15 amino acids. CDR1 is GTSNPN, CDR2 SVGIG, per germline (reference sequence). CDR3 protein: CAWSADGGGNQPQHF. The DNA for the CDR3 is TGTGCCTGGAGTGCAGACGGGGGGGGCAATCAGCCCCAGCATTTT.

The chain employs TRBV2 and TRBJ2-6, with 8 nucleotides matching TRBD2. The J segment lost 4 bases and the V segment lost 3 bases, leaving 5 bases of the junction unmatched. CDR1 and CDR2 (germline): SNHLY, FYNNEI. This CDR3 has 16 amino acids. CDR3 loop: CASSDRGGAGANVLTF. The DNA of the CDR3 is TGTGCCAGCAGTGATCGGGGGGGCGCCGGGGCCAACGTCCTGACTTTC.

The sample holds a few counts of this clone. This chain connects TRBV15 to TRBJ2-1; 8 nucleotides line up with TRBD2. V was pared by 1 base and J by 0 bases, with 5 bases of the junction left unmatched. Germline-derived CDR1 and CDR2 are LNHNV and YYDKDF (reference sequence). The length of the CDR3 is 17 residues. The CDR3 protein is CATSRGTGLVSYNEQFF. The CDR3 DNA reads as TGTGCCACCAGCAGAGGAACGGGACTAGTCTCCTACAATGAGCAGTTCTTC.

This clone was seen a few times. This chain links TRBV29-1 with TRBJ1-2; D gene ambiguous. Per germline, CDR1 SQVTM and CDR2 ANQGSEA. The CDR3 totals 10 residues. V shed 6 bases and J shed 8 bases, with 10 bases lying between them. The DNA of the CDR3 is TGCAGCGTCGGTGAACAAGGCTACACCTTC. Protein sequence: CSVGEQGYTF. The whole variable domain, remainder taken from reference TRBV29-1 and TRBJ1-2, is SAVISQKPSRDICQRGTSLTIQCQVDSQVTMMFWYRQQPGQSLTLIATANQGSEATYESGFVIDKFPISRPNLTFSTLTVSNMSPEDSSIYLCSVGEQGYTFGSGTRLTVV.

The chain employs TRBV9 and TRBJ2-7, with 9 bases lining up with TRBD2. Germline V lookup: CDR1 SGDLS, CDR2 YYNGEE. The CDR3 runs to 15 residues. The ends lost 2 bases at V and 4 bases at J; junction bases unmatched: 7. This CDR3 is CASSVRTSALYEQYF. Here the CDR3 DNA reads TGTGCCAGCAGCGTGCGGACTAGCGCTCTTTACGAGCAGTACTTC. Together with reference TRBV9 and TRBJ2-7, the CDR3 gives the full variable domain: DSGVTQTPKHLITATGQRVTLRCSPRSGDLSVYWYQQSLDQGLQFLIQYYNGEERAKGNILERFSAQQFPDLHSELNLSSLELGDSALYFCASSVRTSALYEQYFGPGTRLTVT.

The rearrangement links TRBV11-2 to TRBJ1-1; maybe TRBD1 (5 bases). The CDR3 consists of 15 residues. V was cut by 2 bases and J by 8 bases, with 18 bases left in between. Germline loops: CDR1 SGHAT, CDR2 FQNNGV. In DNA, the CDR3 is TGTGCCAGCAGCTTATCCCCGAGGGGTAAATACGAAGCTTTCTTT. Residues: CASSLSPRGKYEAFF.